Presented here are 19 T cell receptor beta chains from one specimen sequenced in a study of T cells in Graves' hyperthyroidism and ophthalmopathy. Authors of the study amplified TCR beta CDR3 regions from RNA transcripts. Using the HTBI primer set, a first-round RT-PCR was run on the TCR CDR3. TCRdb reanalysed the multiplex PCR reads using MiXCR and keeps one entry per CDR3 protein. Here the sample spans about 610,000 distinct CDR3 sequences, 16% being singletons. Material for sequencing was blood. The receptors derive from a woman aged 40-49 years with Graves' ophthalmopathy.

CDR3 sequence reads: CASSLRGVPNEKLFF. CDR3 in DNA: TGTGCCAGCAGTTTGCGTGGGGTTCCCAATGAAAAACTGTTTTTT. The chain carries TRBV12-3 or TRBV12-4 and TRBJ1-4, with no clear D. V lost 3 bases to trimming and J lost 5 bases, with 13 bases between them. This CDR3 has 15 amino acids.

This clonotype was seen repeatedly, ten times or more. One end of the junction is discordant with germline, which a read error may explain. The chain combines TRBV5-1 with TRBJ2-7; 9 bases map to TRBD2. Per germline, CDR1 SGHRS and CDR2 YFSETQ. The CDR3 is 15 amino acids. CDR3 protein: CASSLAAGGGYEQYF. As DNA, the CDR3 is TGTGCCAGCAGCCTCGCGGCGGGAGGGGGATACGAGCAGTACTTC.

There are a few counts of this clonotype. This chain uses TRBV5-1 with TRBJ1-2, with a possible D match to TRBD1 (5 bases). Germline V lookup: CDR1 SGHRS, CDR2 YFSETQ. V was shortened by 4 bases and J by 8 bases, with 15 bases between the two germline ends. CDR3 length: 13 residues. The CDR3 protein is CASSGGFTNGYTF. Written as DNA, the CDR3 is TGCGCCAGCAGCGGGGGATTTACTAACGGCTACACCTTC.

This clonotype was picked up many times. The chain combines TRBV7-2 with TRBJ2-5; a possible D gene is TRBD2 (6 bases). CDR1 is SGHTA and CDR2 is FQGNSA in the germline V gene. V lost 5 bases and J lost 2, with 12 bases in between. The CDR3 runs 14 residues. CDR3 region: CASSESGHQETQYF. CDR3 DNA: TGTGCCAGCAGCGAGAGCGGGCATCAAGAGACCCAGTACTTC.

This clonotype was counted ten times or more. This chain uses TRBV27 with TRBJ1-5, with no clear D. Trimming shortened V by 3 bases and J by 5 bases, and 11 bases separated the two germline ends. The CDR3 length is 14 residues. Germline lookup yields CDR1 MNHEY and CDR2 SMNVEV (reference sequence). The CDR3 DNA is TGTGCCAGCAGTTTTGGTAGGTTCGATCAGCCCCAGCATTTT. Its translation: CASSFGRFDQPQHF.

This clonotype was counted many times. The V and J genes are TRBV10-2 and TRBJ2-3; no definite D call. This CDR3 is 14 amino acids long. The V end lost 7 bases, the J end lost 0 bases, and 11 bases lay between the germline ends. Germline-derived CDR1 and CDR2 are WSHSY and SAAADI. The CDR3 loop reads CASKRAGSTDTQYF. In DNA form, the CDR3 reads TGCGCCAGCAAAAGGGCAGGTAGCACAGATACGCAGTATTTT.

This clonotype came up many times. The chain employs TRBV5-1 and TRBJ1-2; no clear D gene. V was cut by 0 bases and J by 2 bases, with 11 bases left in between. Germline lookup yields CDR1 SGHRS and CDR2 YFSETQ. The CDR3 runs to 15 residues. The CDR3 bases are TGCGCCAGCAGCTTGGAATCAGCGGGGAACTATGGCTACACCTTC. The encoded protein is CASSLESAGNYGYTF.

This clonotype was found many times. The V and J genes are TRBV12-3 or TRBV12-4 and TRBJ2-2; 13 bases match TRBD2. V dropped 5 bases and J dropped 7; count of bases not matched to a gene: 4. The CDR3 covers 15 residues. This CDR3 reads CASSTRLAGGGELFF. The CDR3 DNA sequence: TGTGCCAGCAGTACCCGACTAGCGGGGGGCGGGGAGCTGTTTTTT.

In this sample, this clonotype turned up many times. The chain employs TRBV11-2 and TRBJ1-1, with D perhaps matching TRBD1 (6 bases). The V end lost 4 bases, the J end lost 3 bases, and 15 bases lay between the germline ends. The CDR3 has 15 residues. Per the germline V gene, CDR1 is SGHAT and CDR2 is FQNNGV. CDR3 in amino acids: CASSSNVRGYTEAFF. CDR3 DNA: TGTGCCAGCAGCTCCAACGTAAGGGGGTACACTGAAGCTTTCTTT.

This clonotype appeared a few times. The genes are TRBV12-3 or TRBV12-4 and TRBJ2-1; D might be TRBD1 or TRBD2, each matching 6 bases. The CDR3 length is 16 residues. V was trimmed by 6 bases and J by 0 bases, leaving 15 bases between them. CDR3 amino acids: CASSPRGLSSYNEQFF. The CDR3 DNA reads TGTGCCAGCAGCCCCCGGGGGCTCTCCTCCTACAATGAGCAGTTCTTC.

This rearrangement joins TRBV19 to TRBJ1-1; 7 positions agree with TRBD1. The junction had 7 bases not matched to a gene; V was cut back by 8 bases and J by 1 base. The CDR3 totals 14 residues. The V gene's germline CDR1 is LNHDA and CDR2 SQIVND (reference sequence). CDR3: CASVGQLKNTEAFF. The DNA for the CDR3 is TGTGCCAGTGTGGGACAGCTAAAGAACACTGAAGCTTTCTTT.

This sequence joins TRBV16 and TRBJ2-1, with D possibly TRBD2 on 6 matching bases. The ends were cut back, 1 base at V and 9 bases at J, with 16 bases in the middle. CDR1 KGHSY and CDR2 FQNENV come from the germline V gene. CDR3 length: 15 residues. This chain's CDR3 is CASSQLRGKESEQFF. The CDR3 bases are TGTGCCAGCAGCCAATTACGGGGGAAGGAGAGTGAGCAGTTCTTC. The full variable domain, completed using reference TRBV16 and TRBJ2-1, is GEEVAQTPKHLVRGEGQKAKLYCAPIKGHSYVFWYQQVLKNEFKFLISFQNENVFDETGMPKERFSAKCLPNSPCSLEIQATKLEDSAVYFCASSQLRGKESEQFFGPGTRLTVL.

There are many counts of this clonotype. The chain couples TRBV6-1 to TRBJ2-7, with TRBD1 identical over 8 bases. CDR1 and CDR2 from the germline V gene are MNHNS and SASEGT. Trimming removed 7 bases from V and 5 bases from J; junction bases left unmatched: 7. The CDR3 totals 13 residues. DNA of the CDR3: TGTGCCAGCAATCGACAGGGGCAGGACGAGCAGTACTTC. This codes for CASNRQGQDEQYF.

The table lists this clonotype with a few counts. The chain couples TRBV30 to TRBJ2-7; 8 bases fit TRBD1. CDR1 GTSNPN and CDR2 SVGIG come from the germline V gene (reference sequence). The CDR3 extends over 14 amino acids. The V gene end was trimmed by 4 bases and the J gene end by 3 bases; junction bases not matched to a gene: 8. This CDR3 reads CAWNAGQGGYEQYF. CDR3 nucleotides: TGTGCCTGGAATGCCGGACAGGGCGGCTACGAGCAGTACTTC.

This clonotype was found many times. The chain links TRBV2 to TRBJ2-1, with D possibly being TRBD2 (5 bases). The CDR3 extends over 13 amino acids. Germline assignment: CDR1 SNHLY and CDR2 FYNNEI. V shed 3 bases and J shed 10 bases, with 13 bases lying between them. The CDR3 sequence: CASSELLVNEQFF. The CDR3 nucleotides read TGTGCCAGCAGTGAGCTACTAGTCAACGAGCAGTTCTTC.

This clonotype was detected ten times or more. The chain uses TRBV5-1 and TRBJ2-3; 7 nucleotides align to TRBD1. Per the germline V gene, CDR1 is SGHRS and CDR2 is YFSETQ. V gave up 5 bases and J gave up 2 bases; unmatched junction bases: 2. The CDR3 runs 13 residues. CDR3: CASRTGVTDTQYF. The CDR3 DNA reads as TGCGCCAGCAGAACAGGGGTCACAGATACGCAGTATTTT.

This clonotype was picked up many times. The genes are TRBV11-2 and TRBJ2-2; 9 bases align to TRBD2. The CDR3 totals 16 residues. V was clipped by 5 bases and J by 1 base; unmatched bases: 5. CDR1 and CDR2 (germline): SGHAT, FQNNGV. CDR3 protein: CASSAGLARNTGELFF. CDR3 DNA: TGTGCCAGCAGCGCGGGACTAGCTAGGAACACCGGGGAGCTGTTTTTT.

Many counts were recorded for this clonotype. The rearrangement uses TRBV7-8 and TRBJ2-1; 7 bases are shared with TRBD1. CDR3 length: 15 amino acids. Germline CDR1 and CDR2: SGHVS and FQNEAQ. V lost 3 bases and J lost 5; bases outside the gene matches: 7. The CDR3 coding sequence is TGTGCCAGCAGCTTTCAGGGGGTGTCCGACAATGAGCAGTTCTTC. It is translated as CASSFQGVSDNEQFF.

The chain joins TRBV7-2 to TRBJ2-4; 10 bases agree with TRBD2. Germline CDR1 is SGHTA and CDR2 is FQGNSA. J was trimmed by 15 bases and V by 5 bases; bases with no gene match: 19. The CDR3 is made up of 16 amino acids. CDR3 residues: CASSPSVRAGGPGWYF. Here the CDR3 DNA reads TGTGCCAGCAGCCCCTCGGTGAGAGCGGGGGGGCCGGGATGGTACTTC.